Presented here are 15 T cell receptor beta chains from one specimen sequenced in a study of PD-1 blockade in classical Hodgkin lymphoma. Only in-frame clones appear in the TCRdb table, and some are missing; sequencing was by immunoSEQ multiplex PCR. Here the sample spans 16,000 or so clones, about four fifths being singletons. Every patient relapsed after autologous stem cell transplantation, and brentuximab vedotin exposure varied. This specimen was peripheral blood mononuclear cells (PBMCs), taken before the second cycle of nivolumab. The receptors derive from a human donor with classical Hodgkin lymphoma.

The CDR3 DNA is TGTGCCAGCAGGGAGCCTTTCCGAAACAATGAGCAGTTCTTC. Translation gives CASREPFRNNEQFF. The chain is built from TRBV27 and TRBJ2-1; D is undetermined. Germline loops: CDR1 MNHEY, CDR2 SMNVEV (reference sequence). V was cut by 6 bases and J by 5 bases, with 14 bases left in between. The CDR3 spans 14 residues.

The J gene is TRBJ1-2, the V gene TRBV12-5; D is possibly TRBD1 (6 bases). With 6 bases removed from V and 4 bases from J, the gap between germline ends came to 9 bases. Per the germline V gene, CDR1 is LGHNT and CDR2 is FRNRAP. This CDR3 contains 12 residues. CDR3 sequence reads: CASGRDIYGYTF. In DNA, the CDR3 is TGTGCTAGTGGACGGGACATCTATGGCTACACCTTC.

This chain uses TRBV7-3 with TRBJ2-3; D is uncertain. This CDR3 is built from 12 residues. V dropped 1 base and J dropped 10 bases, with 9 bases sitting between them. From germline, CDR1 is SGHTA and CDR2 FQGTGA. The CDR3 protein is CASSLSGRPQYF. CDR3 nucleotide sequence: TGTGCCAGCAGCTTAAGTGGCAGGCCGCAGTATTTT.

The V gene is TRBV5-4, the J gene TRBJ1-5, with 9 bases lining up with TRBD1. This CDR3 comprises 16 residues. After removal of 0 bases from V and 7 bases from J, the junction contained 8 bases not matched to a gene. The V gene's germline CDR1 is SGHNT and CDR2 YYREEE (reference sequence). The CDR3 is CASSLAIGTGQQPQHF. The DNA of the CDR3 is TGTGCCAGCAGCTTGGCGATTGGGACAGGGCAACAGCCCCAGCATTTT.

This clone appeared once. V gene TRBV29-1 combines with J gene TRBJ1-1; D perhaps matches TRBD1 (5 bases). The V gene's germline CDR1 is SQVTM and CDR2 ANQGSEA. The CDR3 extends over 12 amino acids. Trimming shortened V by 4 bases and J by 4 bases, and 10 bases separated the two germline ends. The CDR3 DNA is TGCAGCGTTGCAGCAGGGAGCACTGAAGCTTTCTTT. Encoded protein: CSVAAGSTEAFF.

The DNA of the CDR3 is TGTGCCAGCAGTGAAGTCACAGGGGGCGGGGGCACAGATACGCAGTATTTT. This encodes CASSEVTGGGGTDTQYF. This chain links TRBV6-1 with TRBJ2-3; 9 nucleotides line up with TRBD1. CDR1 is MNHNS, CDR2 SASEGT, per germline. The CDR3 runs to 17 residues. V lost 1 base, J lost 1 base, and 6 bases stayed unmatched.

As regards this clone: This CDR3 fails to terminate in the conserved phenylalanine or tryptophan, so it likely reflects a read error. The gene calls are TRBV7-9 and TRBJ1-2; D uncertain. CDR1 is SEHNR, CDR2 FQNEAQ, per germline (reference sequence). Trimming shortened V by 1 base and J by 3 bases, and 12 bases separated the two germline ends. The CDR3 has 15 amino acids. In DNA, the CDR3 is TGTGCCAGCAGCTTAGATTTCAGGACCGACTATGGCTACACCTCC. Its protein is CASSLDFRTDYGYTS.

In DNA, the CDR3 is TGTGCCAGCAGCTTTTCTAGCGGGGGGGACAATGAGCAGTTCTTC. It translates to CASSFSSGGDNEQFF. The chain recombines TRBV13 with TRBJ2-1; 12 bases fit TRBD2. Per the germline V gene, CDR1 is PRHDT and CDR2 is FYEKMQ (reference sequence). This CDR3 region has 15 residues. The trim removed 3 bases at V and 5 bases at J, leaving 2 bases unmatched.

This sequence joins TRBV18 and TRBJ2-2; 7 bases are shared with TRBD1. This CDR3 has 13 residues. The trim removed 3 bases at V and 8 bases at J, leaving 3 bases unmatched. CDR1 is KGHSH and CDR2 is LQKENI in the germline V gene. The CDR3, as DNA: TGTGCCAGCTCACCTGACAGGGCTGGGGAGCTGTTTTTT. It encodes CASSPDRAGELFF.

The chain joins TRBV29-1 to TRBJ1-4; a possible D gene is TRBD1 (5 bases). Trimming pared 4 bases from V and 2 bases from J, leaving 8 bases between. The germline V gene encodes CDR1 SQVTM and CDR2 ANQGSEA. The CDR3 is 13 amino acids. Written as DNA, the CDR3 is TGCAGCGTTGCCGGGACGACTAATGAAAAACTGTTTTTT. Residues: CSVAGTTNEKLFF.

The chain has TRBV4-2 and TRBJ2-6, with a possible D match to TRBD2 (5 bases). Trimming removed 4 bases at V and 0 bases at J, with 13 bases between. Germline loops: CDR1 LGHNA, CDR2 YNFKEQ. The CDR3 consists of 17 residues. The CDR3 here is CASSPRESPSGANVLTF. The CDR3 nucleotides read TGTGCCAGCAGCCCAAGGGAGTCTCCCTCTGGGGCCAACGTCCTGACTTTC.

The V and J genes are TRBV5-3 and TRBJ2-2; D might be TRBD2 (6 bases). TRBV5-3 is sorted into the ORF group, with uncertain function. There are 11 residues in the CDR3. The CDR3 sequence: CEGGNPGELFF. In DNA, the CDR3 is TGTGAGGGAGGAAACCCCGGGGAGCTGTTTTTT.

The V gene is TRBV30, the J gene TRBJ2-3; 8 nucleotides align to TRBD2. This CDR3 is 19 amino acids long. Germline values: CDR1 GTSNPN, CDR2 SVGIG (reference sequence). The junction had 18 bases not matched to a gene; V was cut back by 4 bases and J by 0 bases. The CDR3 nucleotides read TGTGCCTGGATGCTGGCTGTGGGGACTAGAGACGGGAGCACAGATACGCAGTATTTT. It is translated as CAWMLAVGTRDGSTDTQYF.

The chain carries TRBV6-6 and TRBJ2-7, with D perhaps matching TRBD2 (5 bases). Between the trimmed V and J ends, which lost 0 bases and 5 bases, there was a span of 8 bases. From germline, CDR1 is MNHNY and CDR2 SVGAGI (reference sequence). The length of the CDR3 is 13 residues. The CDR3 reads CASSYSSGNEQYF. The CDR3 DNA follows: TGTGCCAGCAGTTACTCCTCGGGGAACGAGCAGTACTTC.

V and J are TRBV9 and TRBJ2-5; D is tentatively TRBD1 or TRBD2 (5 bases each). The CDR3 length is 11 residues. CDR1 is SGDLS, CDR2 YYNGEE, per germline. The V and J ends lost 6 bases and 13 bases respectively, with 16 bases between them. CDR3 DNA sequence: TGTGCCAGCACCTCTTTGGGGGAGCCGTACTTC. Translating it yields CASTSLGEPYF.